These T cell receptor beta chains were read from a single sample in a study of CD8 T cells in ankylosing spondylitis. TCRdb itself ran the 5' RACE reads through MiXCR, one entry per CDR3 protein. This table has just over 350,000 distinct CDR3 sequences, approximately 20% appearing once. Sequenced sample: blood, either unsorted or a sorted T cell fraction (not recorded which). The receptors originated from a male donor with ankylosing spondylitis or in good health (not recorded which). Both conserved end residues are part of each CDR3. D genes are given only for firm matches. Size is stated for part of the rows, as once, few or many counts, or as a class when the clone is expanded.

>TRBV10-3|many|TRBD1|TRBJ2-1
TGTGCCATCAGTGAGCCGCAGACAGGGCCCGGCTCCTACAATGAGCAGTTCTTC
CAISEPQTGPGSYNEQFF
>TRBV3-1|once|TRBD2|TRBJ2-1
TGTGCCATCAGTTTAAGCCTGGATGGCGGGAGCTCCTACAATGAGCAGTTCTTC
CAISLSLDGGSSYNEQFF
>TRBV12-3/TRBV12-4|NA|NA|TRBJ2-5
TGTGCCAGCAGTTTTACGGGGACCCAGTACTTC
CASSFTGTQYF
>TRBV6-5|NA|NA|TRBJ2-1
TGTGCCAGCAGTTACTCGGGGACGGGGACAAACAATGAGCAGTTCTTC
CASSYSGTGTNNEQFF
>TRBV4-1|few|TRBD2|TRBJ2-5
TGCGCCAGCAGCCAAGATCAGGCGTCGGGGGGGCCGGAGACCCAGTACTTC
CASSQDQASGGPETQYF
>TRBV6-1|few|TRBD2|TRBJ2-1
TGTGCCAGCAGTGAACTAGCGGGGGGTTACAATGAGCAGTTCTTC
CASSELAGGYNEQFF
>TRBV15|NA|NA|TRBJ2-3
TGTGCCACCAGCATTATTGGGGTGACTAGCACAGATACGCAGTATTTT
CATSIIGVTSTDTQYF
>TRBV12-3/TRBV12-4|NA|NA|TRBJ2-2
TGTGCCAGCAGCAAACCTAGCGCGATCACCGGGGAGCTGTTTTTT
CASSKPSAITGELFF
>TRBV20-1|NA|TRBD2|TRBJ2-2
TGCAGTGCTACCCCTAGCGGGGGATCCACCGGGGAGCTGTTTTTT
CSATPSGGSTGELFF
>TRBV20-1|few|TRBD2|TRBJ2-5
TGCAGTGCTAGCGGGGGGGCCGGAATAGAGACCCAGTACTTC
CSASGGAGIETQYF
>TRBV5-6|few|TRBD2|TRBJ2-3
TGTGCCAGCAGCTTGGTTGCTAGCGGGGGTTGGACAGATACGCAGTATTTT
CASSLVASGGWTDTQYF
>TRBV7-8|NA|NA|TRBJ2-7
TGTGCCAGCAGCTTAGAGGCCATCTCCTACGAGCAGTACTTC
CASSLEAISYEQYF
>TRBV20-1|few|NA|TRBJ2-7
TGCAGTGCTAGAGGGGTAAGCTCCTACGAGCAGTACTTC
CSARGVSSYEQYF
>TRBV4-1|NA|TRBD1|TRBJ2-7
TGCGCCAGCAGCCACGGGACAGGAGGGCTAACCGAGCAGTACTTC
CASSHGTGGLTEQYF
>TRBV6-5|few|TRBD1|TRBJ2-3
TGTGCCAGCAGTTACTCTGACAGGGGCTATGATACGCAGTATTTT
CASSYSDRGYDTQYF
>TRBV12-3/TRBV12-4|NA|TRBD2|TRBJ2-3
TGTGCCAGCAGATCCCGGACTAGCGGGGGGGGAGATACGCAGTATTTT
CASRSRTSGGGDTQYF
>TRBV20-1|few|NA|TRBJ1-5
TGCAGTGCTAGTTTGGGGGACGCTCAGCCCCAGCATTTT
CSASLGDAQPQHF
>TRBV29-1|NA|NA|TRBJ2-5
TGCAGCGTTGAACAGACTTACCAAGAGACCCAGTACTTC
CSVEQTYQETQYF
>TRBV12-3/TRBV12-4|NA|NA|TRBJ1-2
TGTGCCAGCGGCATAGGGGCGGATGGCTACACCTTC
CASGIGADGYTF
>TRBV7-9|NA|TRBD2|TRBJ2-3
TGTGCCAGCAGCCCTCCGGTCGGGGGGGCCAGCACAGATACGCAGTATTTT
CASSPPVGGASTDTQYF
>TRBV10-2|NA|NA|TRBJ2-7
TGCGCCAGCGCCCCGGGAAACTACGAGCAGTACTTC
CASAPGNYEQYF
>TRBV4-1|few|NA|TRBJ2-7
TGCGCCAGCAGCCAAGATCGGGGCAGTCGGTCCGAGCAGTACTTC
CASSQDRGSRSEQYF
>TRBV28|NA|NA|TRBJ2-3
TGTGCCAGCAGACCTACAGATACAGATACGCAGTATTTT
CASRPTDTDTQYF
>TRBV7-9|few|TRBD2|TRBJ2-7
TGTGCCAGCAGCTTAGGACTAGCGGGGGCAGCCTACGAGCAGTACTTC
CASSLGLAGAAYEQYF
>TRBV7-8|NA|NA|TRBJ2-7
TGTGCCAGCAGCTCGGGGACTGAGAGCTCCTACGAGCAGTACTTC
CASSSGTESSYEQYF
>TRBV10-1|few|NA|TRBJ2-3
TGCGCCAACCACCTACAGGGGAGGGCCACAGATACGCAGTATTTT
CANHLQGRATDTQYF
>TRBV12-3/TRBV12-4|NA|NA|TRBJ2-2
TGTGCCAGCAGTTTAAAACAGAACACCGGGGAGCTGTTTTTT
CASSLKQNTGELFF
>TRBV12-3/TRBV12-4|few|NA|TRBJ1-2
TGTGCCAGCAGTGACCTGGGACGGATGGATTATGGCTACACCTTC
CASSDLGRMDYGYTF
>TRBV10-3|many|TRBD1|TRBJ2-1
TGTGCCATCAGTGAATGGACAGGGGTCCACAATGAGCAGTTCTTC
CAISEWTGVHNEQFF
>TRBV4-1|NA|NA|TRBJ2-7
TGCGCCAGCAGCCAACCGACAGGGAGGATTTACGAGCAGTACTTC
CASSQPTGRIYEQYF
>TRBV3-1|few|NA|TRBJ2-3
TGTGCCAGCAGCCAAGCAGCGTCGTACTTGGTGGATACGCAGTATTTT
CASSQAASYLVDTQYF
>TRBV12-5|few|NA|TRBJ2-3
TGTGCTAGTGCCAGGGACCGGGGGGATACGCAGTATTTT
CASARDRGDTQYF
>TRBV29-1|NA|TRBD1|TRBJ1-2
TGCAGGGCCGAGGTTGGAGAAGGGGGCGAGGTGGTCTATGGCTACACCTTC
CRAEVGEGGEVVYGYTF
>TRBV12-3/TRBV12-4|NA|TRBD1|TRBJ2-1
TGTGCCAGCACTCCCCCCAACAGGGGCAATGAGCAGTTCTTC
CASTPPNRGNEQFF
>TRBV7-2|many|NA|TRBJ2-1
TGTGCCAGCAGCCATGCCGACGGATACAATGAGCAGTTCTTC
CASSHADGYNEQFF
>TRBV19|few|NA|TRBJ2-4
TGTGCCAGTAGTATCGGTGGAGACAGGTTCCGAGACATTCAGTACTTC
CASSIGGDRFRDIQYF
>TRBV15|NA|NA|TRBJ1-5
TGTGCCACCAGCAGAGAGGGGGCGGGGGGCGTCAATCAGCCCCAGCATTTT
CATSREGAGGVNQPQHF
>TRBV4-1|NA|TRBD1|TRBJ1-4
TGCGCCAGCAGCCGGGACAGGTCCCGCGGGCAGTTTTTT
CASSRDRSRGQFF
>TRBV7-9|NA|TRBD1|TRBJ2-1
TGTGCCAGCAGCCACCGGGACAGAGCGAATGAGCAGTTCTTC
CASSHRDRANEQFF
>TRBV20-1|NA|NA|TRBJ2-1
TGCAGTGCTAGCCGAGGGGACCCCTACAATGAGCAGTTCTTC
CSASRGDPYNEQFF
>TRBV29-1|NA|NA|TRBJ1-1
TGCAGCGTTGTGGACGGCACTGAAGCTTTCTTT
CSVVDGTEAFF
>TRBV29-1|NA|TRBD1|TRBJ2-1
TGCAGCGTTGAAACGGGACAGGGGTCTGTGGAGCAGTTCTTC
CSVETGQGSVEQFF
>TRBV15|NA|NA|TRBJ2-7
TGTGCCACCAGCCCCCCTAGCTCGGAGCCATACGAGCAGTACTTC
CATSPPSSEPYEQYF
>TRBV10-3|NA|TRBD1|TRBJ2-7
TGTGCCACACTCGGACAGGGGATTTTCTACGAGCAGTACTTC
CATLGQGIFYEQYF
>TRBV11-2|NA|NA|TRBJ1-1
TGTGCCAGCAGCTTAGATCTGGAGGGGACCACTGAAGCTTTCTTT
CASSLDLEGTTEAFF
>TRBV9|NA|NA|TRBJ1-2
TGTGCCAGCAGCGTATTTGGGGTTGAGGGCTACACCTTC
CASSVFGVEGYTF
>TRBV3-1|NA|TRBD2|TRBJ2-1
TGTGCCAGCAGCCTCGAGCTGGGACTAGCGTTTGACAATGAGCAGTTCTTC
CASSLELGLAFDNEQFF
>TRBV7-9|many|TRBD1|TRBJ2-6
TGTGCCAGCAGACCGGGACAGGTGGTTGGGGCCAACGTCCTGACTTTC
CASRPGQVVGANVLTF
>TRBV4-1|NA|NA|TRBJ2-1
TGCGCCAGCAGCCAAGACTCGAGGGGTTGGCAGTTCTTC
CASSQDSRGWQFF
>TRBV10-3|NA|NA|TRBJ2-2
TGTGCCACCTTGGGACCGAACACCGGGGAGCTGTTTTTT
CATLGPNTGELFF
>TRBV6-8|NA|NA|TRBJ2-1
TGTGCCAGCAGTTACCCGCCTTATAGGGGGGCCCTATCTCAATTCCCGGAGCAGTTCTTC
CASSYPPYRGALSQFPEQFF
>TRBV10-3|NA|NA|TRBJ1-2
TGTGCCATCAGTGAACTGGTATCCAGCTATGGCTACACCTTC
CAISELVSSYGYTF
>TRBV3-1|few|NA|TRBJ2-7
TGTGCCAGCAGCCAAGATCGGACCGGACACTACGAGCAGTACTTC
CASSQDRTGHYEQYF
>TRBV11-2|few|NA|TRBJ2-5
TGTGCCAGCAGGAATCAAGAGACCCAGTACTTC
CASRNQETQYF
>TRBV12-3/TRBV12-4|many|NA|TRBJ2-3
TGTGCCAGCAGTTTAAGGGGCACAGATACGCAGTATTTT
CASSLRGTDTQYF
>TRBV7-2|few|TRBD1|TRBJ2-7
TGTGCCAGCAGCTCCTACGGACAGGGTTACGAGCAGTACTTC
CASSSYGQGYEQYF
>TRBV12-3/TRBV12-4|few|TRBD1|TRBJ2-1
TGTGCCAGCAGAGTGACAGGGGACGATGAGCAGTTCTTC
CASRVTGDDEQFF
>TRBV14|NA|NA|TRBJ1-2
TGTGCCAGCAGCTCTACCCGGGACGGCTATGGCTACACCTTC
CASSSTRDGYGYTF
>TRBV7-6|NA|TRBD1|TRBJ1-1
TGTGCCAGCAGCTTAGGCGATCAGGGGGCCGGGGGCACTGAAGCTTTCTTT
CASSLGDQGAGGTEAFF
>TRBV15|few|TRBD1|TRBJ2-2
TGTGCCACCGCCGGGACAGGGGTCACCGGGGAGCTGTTTTTT
CATAGTGVTGELFF